A selection of T cell receptor beta chains follows, all from one sample in a study of graft-versus-host responses after intestinal transplantation. Measured with immunoSEQ multiplex PCR; TCRdb has only the in-frame clones, and not every one. The sample comprises 12,000 to 15,000 clones, around 35% of which are singletons, and roughly 2% rests with the top ten. The sequencing here drew on alloreactive CD8+ T cells from a mixed lymphocyte reaction culture, taken before intestinal transplant. Receptor source: a human patient who received an intestinal transplant. Each CDR3 is given with its conserved first and last residue. Each record gives: D gene, J gene, clone size, V gene, CDR3 protein, CDR3 DNA. D genes are given only for firm matches. The size field is filled for only some rows; it gives once, few, many or a size class.

D: .
J: TRBJ2-7
size: .
V: TRBV7-8
CDR3: CASSLGPGSAYEQYF
DNA: TGTGCCAGCAGCTTAGGCCCGGGTTCTGCCTACGAGCAGTACTTC

D: .
J: TRBJ2-1
size: .
V: TRBV6-5
CDR3: CASILTDYNEQFF
DNA: TGTGCCAGCATTTTGACAGACTACAATGAGCAGTTCTTC

D: TRBD2
J: TRBJ2-1
size: few
V: TRBV4-1
CDR3: CASSQDAAGGNNEQFF
DNA: TGCGCCAGCAGCCAAGACGCGGCGGGGGGAAACAATGAGCAGTTCTTC

D: TRBD2
J: TRBJ2-7
size: .
V: TRBV13
CDR3: CASSLSSGGGYEQYF
DNA: TGTGCCAGCAGCCTATCTAGCGGGGGGGGCTACGAGCAGTACTTC

D: TRBD1
J: TRBJ1-4
size: .
V: TRBV30
CDR3: CAWSGTVNEKLFF
DNA: TGTGCCTGGAGCGGGACAGTTAATGAAAAACTGTTTTTT

D: .
J: TRBJ1-1
size: few
V: TRBV27
CDR3: CASTHLGGNTEAFF
DNA: TGTGCCAGCACCCACCTAGGGGGGAACACTGAAGCTTTCTTT

D: .
J: TRBJ2-3
size: .
V: TRBV2
CDR3: CASSGWQGTDTQYF
DNA: TGTGCCAGCAGTGGGTGGCAGGGTACAGATACGCAGTATTTT

D: .
J: TRBJ1-3
size: few
V: TRBV30
CDR3: CAWSEGSSGNTIYF
DNA: TGTGCCTGGAGTGAAGGGAGCTCTGGAAACACCATATATTTT

D: TRBD2
J: TRBJ2-7
size: .
V: TRBV7-2
CDR3: CASSFSPGGAVEQYF
DNA: TGTGCCAGCAGCTTCTCCCCGGGGGGAGCGGTCGAGCAGTACTTC

D: TRBD2
J: TRBJ2-7
size: few
V: TRBV19
CDR3: CASSTSGGGPIYEQYF
DNA: TGTGCCAGTAGTACCAGTGGGGGGGGACCCATCTACGAGCAGTACTTC

D: TRBD1
J: TRBJ1-4
size: .
V: TRBV5-1
CDR3: CASSPWVTGGAEKLFF
DNA: TGCGCCAGCAGCCCGTGGGTAACAGGGGGCGCGGAAAAACTGTTTTTT

D: .
J: TRBJ1-2
size: .
V: TRBV7-9
CDR3: CASSLYNTGNYGYTF
DNA: TGTGCCAGCAGCTTATATAATACAGGGAACTATGGCTACACCTTC

D: .
J: TRBJ2-7
size: .
V: TRBV30
CDR3: CAWSPSSYEQYF
DNA: TGTGCCTGGAGTCCGAGCTCCTACGAGCAGTACTTC

D: TRBD1
J: TRBJ1-1
size: .
V: TRBV30
CDR3: CAWGTVNTEAFF
DNA: TGTGCCTGGGGGACAGTGAACACTGAAGCTTTCTTT

D: .
J: TRBJ2-3
size: few
V: TRBV9
CDR3: CASSPQSGYRDTQYF
DNA: TGTGCCAGCAGCCCCCAGTCGGGGTACAGAGATACGCAGTATTTT

D: TRBD1
J: TRBJ2-7
size: few
V: TRBV29-1
CDR3: CSVLQGAGIGEQYF
DNA: TGCAGCGTCCTACAGGGGGCGGGAATTGGGGAGCAGTACTTC

D: .
J: TRBJ1-1
size: .
V: TRBV4-3
CDR3: CASSQGPGITEAFF
DNA: TGCGCCAGCAGCCAAGGCCCAGGGATAACTGAAGCTTTCTTT

D: TRBD1
J: TRBJ2-5
size: .
V: TRBV15
CDR3: CATSWNRGETQYF
DNA: TGTGCCACCAGCTGGAACAGGGGTGAGACCCAGTACTTC

D: .
J: TRBJ1-1
size: medium-sized
V: TRBV19
CDR3: CAGRANTEAFF
DNA: TGTGCCGGGAGGGCGAACACTGAAGCTTTCTTT

D: .
J: TRBJ2-1
size: .
V: TRBV7-9
CDR3: CATNNEQFF
DNA: TGTGCCACCAACAATGAGCAGTTCTTC

D: .
J: TRBJ2-3
size: .
V: TRBV5-6
CDR3: CASSLMLALTDTQYF
DNA: TGTGCCAGCAGCTTGATGCTAGCGCTCACAGATACGCAGTATTTT

D: .
J: TRBJ1-2
size: .
V: TRBV10-3
CDR3: CAIRPDTLWVYGYTF
DNA: TGTGCCATCAGGCCGGACACATTGTGGGTTTATGGCTACACCTTC

D: TRBD1
J: TRBJ1-4
size: few
V: TRBV4-1
CDR3: CASSQDGTGVSEKLFF
DNA: TGCGCCAGCAGCCAAGATGGAACAGGGGTTAGCGAAAAACTGTTTTTT

D: TRBD1
J: TRBJ1-2
size: few
V: TRBV18
CDR3: CASSETGGDYGYTF
DNA: TGTGCCAGCTCGGAGACAGGGGGCGACTATGGCTACACCTTC

D: TRBD1
J: TRBJ1-2
size: few
V: TRBV30
CDR3: CAWTTGTGEYGYTF
DNA: TGTGCCTGGACTACGGGGACAGGTGAATATGGCTACACCTTC

D: TRBD1
J: TRBJ2-2
size: .
V: TRBV9
CDR3: CASSVTGATSTGELFF
DNA: TGTGCCAGCAGCGTTACAGGGGCGACGAGCACCGGGGAGCTGTTTTTT

D: TRBD1
J: TRBJ2-7
size: few
V: TRBV6-5
CDR3: CASSYLGQGHEQYF
DNA: TGTGCCAGCAGTTACCTAGGACAGGGACACGAGCAGTACTTC

D: .
J: TRBJ2-7
size: .
V: TRBV6-5
CDR3: CASSLLNSYEQYF
DNA: TGTGCCAGCAGTTTATTAAACTCCTACGAGCAGTACTTC

D: TRBD2
J: TRBJ2-1
size: .
V: TRBV5-8
CDR3: CASSLRGGSYNEQFF
DNA: TGTGCCAGCAGCCTGCGGGGGGGCTCTTACAATGAGCAGTTCTTC

D: TRBD1
J: TRBJ1-5
size: .
V: TRBV29-1
CDR3: CSTCDRGRNQPQHF
DNA: TGCAGCACTTGCGACAGGGGGCGAAATCAGCCCCAGCATTTT

D: .
J: TRBJ2-3
size: .
V: TRBV4-1
CDR3: CASGGAPDTQYF
DNA: TGCGCCAGCGGGGGGGCCCCAGATACGCAGTATTTT

D: TRBD1
J: TRBJ1-2
size: few
V: TRBV19
CDR3: CASSTWTGDGGYTF
DNA: TGTGCCAGTAGTACATGGACAGGGGACGGTGGCTACACCTTC

D: .
J: TRBJ2-5
size: few
V: TRBV5-1
CDR3: CASSSQGYMETQYF
DNA: TGCGCCAGCAGCTCCCAGGGTTACATGGAGACCCAGTACTTC

D: TRBD1
J: TRBJ2-7
size: .
V: TRBV5-6
CDR3: CASSLAVTGGYEQYF
DNA: TGTGCCAGCAGCTTGGCTGTTACAGGGGGCTACGAGCAGTACTTC

D: TRBD1
J: TRBJ1-3
size: .
V: TRBV28
CDR3: CASSLGTATLSGNTIYF
DNA: TGTGCCAGCAGTTTGGGGACAGCAACCCTCTCTGGAAACACCATATATTTT

D: .
J: TRBJ2-2
size: few
V: TRBV4-3
CDR3: CASSHGSSNTGELFF
DNA: TGCGCCAGCAGCCACGGGAGTTCGAACACCGGGGAGCTGTTTTTT

D: .
J: TRBJ1-2
size: .
V: TRBV5-1
CDR3: CASSAGYHGYTF
DNA: TGCGCCAGCAGCGCAGGGTATCATGGCTACACCTTC

D: .
J: TRBJ2-7
size: .
V: TRBV2
CDR3: CASSHGGVDEQYF
DNA: TGTGCCAGCAGTCACGGCGGGGTAGACGAGCAGTACTTC

D: TRBD2
J: TRBJ2-7
size: .
V: TRBV9
CDR3: CASSSYAGENYEQYF
DNA: TGTGCCAGCAGCTCCTATGCGGGGGAGAACTACGAGCAGTACTTC

D: TRBD2
J: TRBJ2-1
size: few
V: TRBV7-2
CDR3: CASSAVWGGLNEQFF
DNA: TGTGCCAGCAGCGCTGTCTGGGGGGGTTTGAATGAGCAGTTCTTC

D: .
J: TRBJ1-2
size: .
V: TRBV4-2
CDR3: CASSLPRQFPANYGYTF
DNA: TGTGCCAGCAGCCTACCCCGACAGTTCCCCGCTAACTATGGCTACACCTTC

D: TRBD1
J: TRBJ1-1
size: .
V: TRBV6-5
CDR3: CASSYYRSGQGKAFF
DNA: TGTGCCAGCAGTTACTACCGGAGCGGACAGGGTAAAGCTTTCTTT

D: TRBD1
J: TRBJ1-2
size: .
V: TRBV29-1
CDR3: CSVAGTGVGYTF
DNA: TGCAGCGTTGCCGGGACAGGGGTTGGCTACACCTTC

D: .
J: TRBJ1-4
size: few
V: TRBV4-3
CDR3: CASSQGTGVNEKLFF
DNA: TGCGCCAGCAGCCAGGGAACAGGAGTTAATGAAAAACTGTTTTTT